Reported below is one T cell receptor beta chain. Its antigen remains unknown. This CDR3 region has 14 residues. The germline CDR1 and CDR2 sequences are SGHTA and FQGNSA. Trimming cost V 5 bases and J 4 bases; bases outside gene matches: 4. The data originate from a study of glioma-infiltrating T cells after dendritic cell vaccination. Overall study context: Dendritic cell vaccination trial patients had either newly diagnosed or recurrent glioblastoma. Study outcomes and limitations: Survival was not directly related to TCR clonality in these patients.

Repertoires were generated with immunoSEQ multiplex PCR, while TCRdb's copy carries only in-frame clones and drops some. The sample records some 10,000 clones, roughly 80% being singletons. Time point denoted: after dendritic cell vaccination, including at tumor progression/relapse. No glioblastoma patient carried an isocitrate dehydrogenase mutation. PBMC were collected before vaccination, two weeks after the third vaccination, and at progression. The rearrangement joins TRBV7-2 to TRBJ1-3, with TRBD1 matching 8 bases. This material consisted of blood, taken after dendritic cell vaccination. The TCR was taken from a human donor with glioblastoma. The CDR3 region is CASSDRQGGNTIYF. The CDR3 nucleotides are TGTGCCAGCAGCGACCGACAGGGGGGAAACACCATATATTTT.